This T cell receptor beta chain is from a study of T cells in localized non-small cell lung cancer. Regarding the study as a whole: Within adjacent lung there appeared a median around 55 of the top 100 tumor clones.

Trimming cost V 4 bases and J 4 bases, with 13 bases left between them. The CDR3 covers 14 residues. The germline gives CDR1 SGHRS, CDR2 YFSETQ. Details on this clone: What it binds is unknown.

The assay was immunoSEQ multiplex PCR, and TCRdb's table has in-frame clones only and misses some. The sample lists approximately 2,000 clones, roughly 20% occurring once. The sequencing used normal lung tissue next to the tumor, collected before any cancer treatment. The sequence came from a female donor older than 55 with stage II lung adenocarcinoma. The chain links TRBV5-1 to TRBJ2-3; D could derive from TRBD1 or TRBD2 (7 bases each). In DNA form, the CDR3 reads TGCGCCAGCAGCCCAGGGGGGGGGCCAGATACGCAGTATTTT. Amino acids: CASSPGGGPDTQYF.